Below, one T cell receptor (beta chain) is given with its context. The clone's antigen remains unknown. One base away there is no much larger clone; base qualities are not given. CDR1 GTSNPN and CDR2 SVGIG are derived from the germline V gene (reference sequence). At the junction V is shortened by 2 bases and J by 3 bases, with 11 bases in between. The cysteine opens and the phenylalanine closes a CDR3 of 14 amino acids. The retained sequence is limited to the CDR3, 42 bases, with the frame set at the first base. The immunoSEQ Assay, a bias-controlled multiplex PCR, was used to amplify TCRbeta CDR3 regions from genomic DNA. The paper's processing steps were these. Within the assay, amplification of reference gene primers was used to estimate how many nucleated cells each sample contained. To quantify the absolute abundance of each unique TCRbeta CDR3 rearrangement, sequence reads were collapsed and filtered. Productive Simpson clonality was computed per sample as the square root of Simpson's diversity index over productive rearrangements. TCRdb limited this immuneACCESS table to in-frame rearrangements with V and J called. A share of clones is missing; checked studies link under half to unresolved V genes, and the rest is unexplained. V, J and clone size were drawn from that table, and D and trimming were deduced from the DNA. The sample records 310,000 or so clones, around 87% of which are singletons. 1% of the sample is taken by the ten largest.

Whole blood was collected in K2EDTA tubes by collaborating institutions according to the institutions' own protocols. For TCRbeta analysis, collaborator samples were shipped as frozen whole blood, as isolated PBMCs, or as DNA extracted from either sample type. This entry comes from a study of blood T cell repertoires in COVID-19 (TCRdb year 2020). With respect to the entire study: The collaborator samples originated in the United States, Italy and Spain and spanned the acute and convalescent phases of COVID-19. The material from the prospective study consisted of cDNA or gDNA derived from T cells, B-cell-depleted T cells, or PBMCs. Subjects who had been exposed to COVID-19, were actively infected with it, or had recovered from it provided the deeply sampled blood TCRbeta repertoires that made up the dataset. The repertoires were released in a freely available public database meant as a resource for research on the immune response to SARS-CoV-2. Samples came from the ongoing ImmuneRACE study (first 160 participants) plus 1,254 subjects from 6 global collaborators. A de-identified subject ID, COVID-19 status, age in years and sex were almost always included in the sample metadata. Where HLA class I and class II types were available, the types were taken from metadata supplied by the sample provider, not from assay-based typing.

What the research found in general, with its limitations: How much clinical and demographic metadata was included differed by source and by participant, and the metadata was provided uncurated.

The V and J segments used are TRBV30 and TRBJ1-5; D gene: possibly TRBD1, on 5 matching bases. This sequence originates from a man aged 50 or older with active or convalescent COVID-19. The sequenced sample was peripheral blood. The CDR3 protein: CAWSIGGDNQPQHF. The nucleotides read TGTGCCTGGAGTATCGGAGGGGACAATCAGCCCCAGCATTTT.